This paragraph reports one T cell receptor (beta chain). Participant age was about 18 to 89 years, and participants resided in roughly 24 US areas. Participants reported their clinical history, and cohort assignment relied on those reports. The sample is drawn from a study of blood T cell repertoires in COVID-19. The overall study: Specimens from acute and convalescent COVID-19 originated in the United States, Italy and Spain. Sources were T cells, B-cell-depleted T cells, or PBMCs; the material itself was cDNA or gDNA.

Sequencing used immunoSEQ multiplex PCR; TCRdb keeps in-frame clones, though not all of them. Of about 400,000 clones detected, over 75% appear once; the ten largest clones hold about 2.1%. Germline V gene lookup returns CDR1 KGHDR and CDR2 SFDVKD. V lost 3 bases and J 9 bases, leaving 14 bases between the germline ends. The CDR3 totals 14 residues. The receptor was isolated from a woman aged 40 to 49 with acute COVID-19. Sequencing was performed on PBMCs or T cells enriched from blood (not recorded which). This rearrangement joins TRBV24-1 to TRBJ2-1, with a tentative D call TRBD1 (5 bases). The CDR3 DNA sequence: TGTGCCACCAGTGATCCACCCCAGGGCACTGAGCAGTTCTTC. It is translated as CATSDPPQGTEQFF.